Included here is one TCR beta chain sequence, with context. What it binds is unknown. The entry originates in a study of shared clonotypes between healthy human individuals. Overall study results and limits: The represented genetic and exposure-history diversity was limited by the small number of donors. The generation probabilities recorded for non-shared clonotypes fell below those of clonotypes shared by all four donors.

Generated by immunoSEQ multiplex PCR, the TCRdb table keeps only in-frame clones and is missing some. The sample contains about 820,000 clones, 92% of which appear only once. The naive CD8 population came from CD45RO-negative cells selected for CCR7, without terminally differentiated effector memory CD45RA+ cells. This CDR3 is built from 14 residues. Germline CDR1 SGHTA, CDR2 FQGNSA. Trimming shortened V by 2 bases and J by 2 bases, and 8 bases separated the two germline ends. The V and J genes are TRBV7-2 and TRBJ2-3; no definite D call. The receptor was derived from a man aged 25 to 40 in good health. The sample was naive CD8+ T cells sorted from blood. The CDR3 sequence: CASSLFPNTDTQYF. The CDR3 DNA reads as TGTGCCAGCAGCTTATTCCCTAACACAGATACGCAGTATTTT.